This is a list of T cell receptor beta chains from one sample in a study of CD8 T cell repertoires and HIV-1 epitope variants. This table comes from immunoSEQ multiplex PCR, and its TCRdb copy is limited to in-frame clones, with some not included. Of roughly 5,200 clones detected, around 65% appear once; the ten largest clones hold 35% to 45%. No cognate antigen is known for these TCRs. The sample consisted of cultured CD8+ T cells derived from PBMCs. The source is a male donor with HIV. CDR3s include the opening cysteine and the closing phenylalanine or tryptophan. A D gene is named only where the DNA matches it firmly. Expanded clones get a size class; other rows say once, few or many, or leave the size out.

TRBV29-1	.	TRBJ2-2	.	TGCAGCGTTGGGGCCCCGAACACCGGGGAGCTGTTTTTT	CSVGAPNTGELFF
TRBV19	.	TRBJ1-5	.	TGTGCCAGTAGTATTGGGGTTAGCAATCAGCCCCAGCATTTT	CASSIGVSNQPQHF
TRBV5-6	once	TRBJ2-7	TRBD1	TGTGCCAGCAGGAGCCGGGACAGGACCTACGAGCAGTACTTC	CASRSRDRTYEQYF
TRBV6-5	.	TRBJ1-1	.	TGTGCCAGCAGTTCACAGGGAAGCTTGAACACTGAAGCTTTCTTT	CASSSQGSLNTEAFF
TRBV28	.	TRBJ1-3	.	TGTGCCAGCAATCCCTCTCCAGGGGCGGCCTCTGGAAACACCATATATTTT	CASNPSPGAASGNTIYF
TRBV5-4	.	TRBJ2-3	TRBD2	TGTGCCAGCAACCTTCGGGGGGGCTTAACAGATACGCAGTATTTT	CASNLRGGLTDTQYF
TRBV4-1	.	TRBJ2-4	.	TGCGCCAGCAGCCAAGGTTTAAACTTAGCCAAAAACATTCAGTACTTC	CASSQGLNLAKNIQYF
TRBV5-1	.	TRBJ2-7	.	TGCGCCAGCAGCCTCAGAAAGGGGGGGCTGAGCTCCTACGAGCAGTACTTC	CASSLRKGGLSSYEQYF
TRBV13	once	TRBJ1-6	TRBD1	TGTGCCAGCAGCTGGACAAGGGGACAGGGTGCTAATTCACCCCTCCACTTT	CASSWTRGQGANSPLHF
TRBV11-2	few	TRBJ2-7	TRBD2	TGTGCCAGCAGCTTAGTCGGGGGGTCCTACGAGCAGTACTTC	CASSLVGGSYEQYF
TRBV10-1	.	TRBJ2-7	TRBD2	TGCGCCAGCAGTGAACTAGCGGGAGTCTCCTACGAGCAGTACTTC	CASSELAGVSYEQYF
TRBV27	.	TRBJ2-3	.	TGTGCCAGCAGTTTAGGGGGACGGGATACGCAGTATTTT	CASSLGGRDTQYF
TRBV7-2	.	TRBJ2-3	.	TGTGCCAGCAGCACCAGCGGGCCCACAGATACGCAGTATTTT	CASSTSGPTDTQYF
TRBV19	few	TRBJ2-2	.	TGTGCCAGTAGTATCAATTCAGCTACCGGGGAGCTGTTTTTT	CASSINSATGELFF
TRBV28	.	TRBJ2-7	TRBD1	TGTGCCAGCAGTTTCAGGGGGACAGGGGGTCATACCTACGAGCAGTACTTC	CASSFRGTGGHTYEQYF
TRBV27	.	TRBJ2-2	TRBD2	TGTGCCAGCCGAGCGGGAGTGCACACCGGGGAGCTGTTTTTT	CASRAGVHTGELFF
TRBV4-1	few	TRBJ1-2	TRBD1	TGTGCCAGCAGCCTAGGGGACAGCGGGAGGGGTGGCTACACCTTC	CASSLGDSGRGGYTF
TRBV19	once	TRBJ2-1	TRBD2	TGTGCCAGTAGTATGGAACCGGGAGGGCCGGTCAATGAGCAGTTCTTC	CASSMEPGGPVNEQFF
TRBV7-9	.	TRBJ2-2	.	TGTGCCAGCACCCCAACTTCCACCGGGGAGCTGTTTTTT	CASTPTSTGELFF
TRBV19	few	TRBJ1-5	.	TGTGCCAGTACCCAGGGATTCATCCCCAATCAGCCCCAGCATTTT	CASTQGFIPNQPQHF
TRBV14	.	TRBJ2-1	.	TGTGCCAGCAGCCTACTATCGGCAGGGCGGAATGAGCAGTTCTTC	CASSLLSAGRNEQFF
TRBV5-4	.	TRBJ1-5	.	TGTGCCAGCAGCTATGGACAGAGCAATCAGCCCCAGCATTTT	CASSYGQSNQPQHF
TRBV19	.	TRBJ2-7	TRBD2	TGTGCCAGTAGTCAAGCGGGAGGCCCCGGTCCCTACGAGCAGTACTTC	CASSQAGGPGPYEQYF
TRBV6-4	few	TRBJ1-2	.	TGTGCCAGCAGTGATCTAGGTGGCTACACCTTC	CASSDLGGYTF
TRBV7-2	.	TRBJ1-2	TRBD1	TGTGCCAGCAGCCCTCGACAGGGGGCGAACTATGGCTACACCTTC	CASSPRQGANYGYTF
TRBV4-1	.	TRBJ2-7	.	TGCGCCAGCAGCCAAGTTTTAGGGGTTTCCTACGAGCAGTACTTC	CASSQVLGVSYEQYF
TRBV9	once	TRBJ2-5	.	TGTGCCAGCGGCCCCGAGGGGACCCAGTACTTC	CASGPEGTQYF
TRBV19	.	TRBJ2-3	TRBD2	TGTGCCAGTAGTATAGATCTTACTAGCGGGAGAGTCCTGTATTTT	CASSIDLTSGRVLYF
TRBV6-5	.	TRBJ2-1	.	TGTGCCAGCAGTCCAGACAGAACTCCCTACAATGAGCAGTTCTTC	CASSPDRTPYNEQFF
TRBV7-6	.	TRBJ1-1	.	TGTGCCAGCAGCCCATCACTGAACACTGAAGCTTTCTTT	CASSPSLNTEAFF
TRBV5-1	.	TRBJ1-1	TRBD1	TGCGCCAGCAGCCCCTCGGGACAGGGGTCGACGAACACTGAAGCTTTCTTT	CASSPSGQGSTNTEAFF
TRBV11-2	few	TRBJ2-2	.	TGTGCCAGCAGCGTAACAGCGAACACCGGGGAGCTGTTTTTT	CASSVTANTGELFF
TRBV30	once	TRBJ1-6	.	TGTGCCTGGACAGAAGGGAGCTCCTATAATTCACCCCTCCACTTT	CAWTEGSSYNSPLHF
TRBV7-9	.	TRBJ2-1	.	TGTGCCAGCGGACTCACCCAGATGGGCGGGGACTTGAATGAGCAGTTCTTC	CASGLTQMGGDLNEQFF
TRBV6-7	.	TRBJ1-1	TRBD1	TGTGCCATCATAGACAGGGGGATCACGAACACTGAAGCTTTCTTT	CAIIDRGITNTEAFF
TRBV14	.	TRBJ1-1	TRBD1	TGTGCCAGCAGCCAACGTTTATGGGACAGGGAGGGGAACACTGAAGCTTTCTTT	CASSQRLWDREGNTEAFF
TRBV7-6	.	TRBJ2-5	TRBD1	TGTGCCAGCAGCTTAGCCCCGGGACAGGGGGAGACCCAGTACTTC	CASSLAPGQGETQYF
TRBV7-2	.	TRBJ2-7	.	TGTGCCAGCAGCTTATCCCTGGTCGAGCAGTACTTC	CASSLSLVEQYF
TRBV2	.	TRBJ2-1	.	TGTGCCAGCAGTGAAGCTCCGGGGTGGGTCAATGAGCAGTTCTTC	CASSEAPGWVNEQFF
TRBV4-1	.	TRBJ1-6	TRBD1	TGCGCCAGCAGCCAACTAGGACAGGGGAATTCACCCCTCCACTTT	CASSQLGQGNSPLHF
TRBV19	.	TRBJ2-5	TRBD1	TGTGCCAGTAGCCCGGGACAGGGTTGGGACCAAGAGACCCAGTACTTC	CASSPGQGWDQETQYF
TRBV13	once	TRBJ2-1	TRBD2	TGTGCCAGCAGCCCGCCCGGGACTAGCGGGGGAGAAGACTACAATGAGCAGTTCTTC	CASSPPGTSGGEDYNEQFF
TRBV27	few	TRBJ2-7	.	TGTGCCAGCAGTTTAGCGGGGTCCTCCTACGAGCAGTACTTC	CASSLAGSSYEQYF
TRBV5-6	.	TRBJ2-1	TRBD2	TGTGCCAGCAGCTCCCACACGGCGAGCGGGAGGTCAAGTGAGCAGTTCTTC	CASSSHTASGRSSEQFF
TRBV11-2	.	TRBJ2-7	TRBD2	TGTGCCAGCAGTGGACTAGCGGGAGAAGGTTTCTACGAGCAGTACTTC	CASSGLAGEGFYEQYF
TRBV7-9	medium-sized	TRBJ2-2	.	TGTGCCAGCAGCTTGAAGAGTTCTGGGGAGCTGTTTTTT	CASSLKSSGELFF
TRBV4-3	.	TRBJ1-1	.	TGCGCCAGCAGCCAACTAGACTGGTCGGAAGCTTTCTTT	CASSQLDWSEAFF
TRBV5-6	.	TRBJ1-2	.	TGTGCCAGCAGCTCCCCGCAGGGTTGGGATGGCTACACCTTC	CASSSPQGWDGYTF
TRBV6-5	.	TRBJ2-7	TRBD1	TGTGCCAGCAGTTACTCGAGGACAGGAGCCTACGAGCAGTACTTC	CASSYSRTGAYEQYF
TRBV9	.	TRBJ2-7	.	TGTGCCAGCAGCGTAGAAGGGTCCTACGAGCAGTACTTC	CASSVEGSYEQYF